The 2 T cell receptor beta chains given below trace back to one sample, sequenced in a study of TIL therapy for anti-PD-1-resistant metastatic lung cancer. The libraries were made with immunoSEQ v3. Profiled with immunoSEQ multiplex PCR; TCRdb holds only in-frame clones, not every one. The data contain 95,000 or so clones, under 70% of them seen just once; the ten biggest clones take up roughly 9.7%. The time point denotes: pre-treatment sample, taken before nivolumab and TIL therapy. Tumor tissue came from excised metastases, mostly pleural nodules or supraclavicular lymph nodes. Specimen: tumor tissue, collected at baseline. These receptors all stem from a person aged 25 to 80 with non-small cell lung cancer.

The V call is TRBV6-6, the J call TRBJ1-2, with D tentatively TRBD1 (6 bases). This CDR3 is 12 amino acids long. Germline assignment: CDR1 MNHNY and CDR2 SVGAGI (reference sequence). The germline V and J ends were trimmed by 8 bases and 2 bases, with 9 bases remaining between them. DNA for the CDR3: TGTGCCAGCCGACAGGCAAACTATGGCTACACCTTC. Its translation: CASRQANYGYTF.

This clone came up a few times. J is TRBJ2-7 and V is TRBV10-3; TRBD2 agrees at 10 bases. This CDR3 spans 13 amino acids. V gave up 10 bases and J gave up 4 bases; unmatched junction bases: 7. Germline V lookup: CDR1 ENHRY, CDR2 SYGVKD. The CDR3 loop reads CATSSGSTYEQYF. The CDR3 coding sequence is TGTGCCACGTCTAGCGGGAGTACTTACGAGCAGTACTTC.